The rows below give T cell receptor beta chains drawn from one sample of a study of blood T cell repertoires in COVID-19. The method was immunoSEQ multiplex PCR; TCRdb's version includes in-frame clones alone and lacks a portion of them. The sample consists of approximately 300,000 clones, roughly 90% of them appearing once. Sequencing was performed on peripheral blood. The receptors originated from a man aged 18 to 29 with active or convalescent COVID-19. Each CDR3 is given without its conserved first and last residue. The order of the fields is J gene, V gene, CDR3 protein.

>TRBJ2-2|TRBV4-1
ASRLTSGADGELF
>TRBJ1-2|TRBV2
ARHYRGSVYGYT
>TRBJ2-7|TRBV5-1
ASSLGLEQY
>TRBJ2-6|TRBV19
ASSSPGGTGANVLT
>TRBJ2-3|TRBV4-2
ASTPGLAGVAPDTQY
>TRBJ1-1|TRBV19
ASSRDFGVTEAF
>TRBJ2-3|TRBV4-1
ASSQDSPTTTQY
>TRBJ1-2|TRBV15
ATSRGGGQGYGYT
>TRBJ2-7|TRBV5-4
ASSSTGTGDIYEQY
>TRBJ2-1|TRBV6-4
ASSDSTGGNEQF
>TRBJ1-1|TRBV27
ASRGQGRTEAF
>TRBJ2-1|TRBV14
ASSPYRGPISYNEQF
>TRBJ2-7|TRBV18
ASSPPSGSQVADTYEQY
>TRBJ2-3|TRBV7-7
ASSPLSGQGRTDTQY
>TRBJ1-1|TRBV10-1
ASSDRTDNTEAF
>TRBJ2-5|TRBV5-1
ASSPITGGFETQY
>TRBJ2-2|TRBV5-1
ASSRGLAGAAGTGELF
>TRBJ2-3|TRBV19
ASAFSGSSTDTQY
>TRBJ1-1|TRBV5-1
ASSFGTGNTEAF
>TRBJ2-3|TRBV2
ASSGDLDTQY
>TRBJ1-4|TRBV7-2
ASSLDPGTGLAKLF
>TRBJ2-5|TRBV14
ASSQGLLTSGSGETQY
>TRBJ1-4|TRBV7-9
ASSLGQGTEKLF
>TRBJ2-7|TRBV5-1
ASSTTTGYEQY
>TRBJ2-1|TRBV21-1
ASSKLGGYNEQF
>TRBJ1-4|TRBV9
ASSPDGTGNEKLF
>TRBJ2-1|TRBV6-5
ASSPSRLEQF
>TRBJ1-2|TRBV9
ASSDRQGSHYGYT
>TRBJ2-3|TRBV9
ASSVVGSTDTQY
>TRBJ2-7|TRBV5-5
ASRGANQYEQY
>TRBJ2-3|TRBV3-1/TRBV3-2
ASSLRTGFSTDTQY
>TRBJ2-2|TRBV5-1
ASSPRSRSPGELF
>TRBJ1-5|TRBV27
ASSVQGTNQPQH
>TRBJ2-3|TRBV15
ATSKDNRILGDTQY
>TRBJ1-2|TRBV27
ASSPRQPYGYT
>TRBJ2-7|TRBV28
ASSQGGAYEQY
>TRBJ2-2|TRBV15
ATSRPADRQAFRTGELF